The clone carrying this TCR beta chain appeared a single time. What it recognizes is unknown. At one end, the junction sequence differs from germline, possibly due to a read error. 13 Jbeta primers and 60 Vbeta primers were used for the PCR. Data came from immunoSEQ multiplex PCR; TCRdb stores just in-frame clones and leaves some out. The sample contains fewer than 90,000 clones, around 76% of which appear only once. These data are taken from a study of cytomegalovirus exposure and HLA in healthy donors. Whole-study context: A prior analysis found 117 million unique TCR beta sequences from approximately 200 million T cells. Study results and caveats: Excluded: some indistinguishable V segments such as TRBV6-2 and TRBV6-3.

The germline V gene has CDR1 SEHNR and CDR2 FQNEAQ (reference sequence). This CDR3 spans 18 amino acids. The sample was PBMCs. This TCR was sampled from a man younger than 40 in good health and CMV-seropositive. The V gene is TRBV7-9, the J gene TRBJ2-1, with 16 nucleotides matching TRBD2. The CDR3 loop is CSSSSIAGTSGGVNEQFF. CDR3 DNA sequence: TGTTCCAGCAGCTCCATCGCCGGGACTAGCGGGGGGGTTAATGAGCAGTTCTTC.